This T cell receptor beta chain was obtained from a study of CD8+ T cells in alopecia areata. As for the study in general: Treated patients took oral tofacitinib at 5 to 10 mg twice daily. A 6-month off-drug phase came after tofacitinib, which had lasted 6 to 18 months.

cDNA reverse transcribed from extracted RNA served as the sequencing template. The method was immunoSEQ multiplex PCR; TCRdb's version includes in-frame clones alone and lacks a portion of them. Among approximately 210,000 clones listed, about 60% were seen once. Concerning this clone itself: Its antigen is not known.

Treatment indicated: oral pan-JAK inhibitor, 5-10 mg twice daily. The sorting of PBMCs gave CD4+ and CD8+ T cells. Study-level findings and limits: One nonresponder makes the tie between baseline CD8+ expansion and response uncertain.

The V and J ends lost 6 bases and 7 bases respectively, with 16 bases between them. The CDR3 contains 14 residues. Germline loops: CDR1 SQVTM, CDR2 ANQGSEA. This chain uses TRBV29-1 with TRBJ1-6; a weak D match, TRBD1 (5 bases). The TCR sequence derives from a human donor with alopecia areata. The sequencing here drew on CD4+ T cells sorted from blood, taken at week 4, from a patient treated with tofacitinib. The CDR3 loop is CSVATGQGNSPLHF. CDR3 nucleotide sequence: TGCAGCGTGGCTACCGGGCAGGGAAATTCACCCCTCCACTTT.